Listed below are T cell receptor beta chains from one sample, sequenced in a study of CD8 T cells in ankylosing spondylitis. MiXCR, applied by TCRdb to the 5' RACE reads, yields one record per CDR3 protein. The data hold 400,000 to 450,000 distinct CDR3 sequences, with roughly 17% observed a single time. The sequenced material came from blood, either unsorted or a sorted T cell fraction (not recorded which). The origin of the receptors is a male donor with ankylosing spondylitis. The CDR3 runs from the conserved cysteine through the conserved F or W. The D gene is left open where the match is weak. Clone sizes are given selectively: once, few, many, or a class where the clone is expanded.

>TRBD2|TRBJ2-1|TRBV29-1|few
TGCAGCGTTGTCTGGTGGGCTAGCGGGAGGACTACTAATTACAATGAGCAGTTCTTC
CSVVWWASGRTTNYNEQFF
>TRBD1|TRBJ2-7|TRBV4-1|-
TGCGCCAGCAGCCAAGATTCTCCTCATACAGGGGGTGGCTACGAGCAGTACTTC
CASSQDSPHTGGGYEQYF
>-|TRBJ1-2|TRBV28|-
TGTGCCAGCAGAACTGGGAATGGATATGGCTACACCTTC
CASRTGNGYGYTF
>TRBD1|TRBJ1-3|TRBV7-9|few
TGTGCCAGCAGCCCCCAACGGACAGGGGGGTTCAGTAACACCATATATTTT
CASSPQRTGGFSNTIYF
>-|TRBJ2-7|TRBV18|-
TGTGCCAGCTCACTAGGAAGTGGGGGGCCGTCCTACGAGCAGTACTTC
CASSLGSGGPSYEQYF
>-|TRBJ1-1|TRBV25-1|-
TGTGCCAGCAGTGCCCTGGGTGGGAACACTGAAGCTTTCTTT
CASSALGGNTEAFF
>TRBD2|TRBJ2-1|TRBV4-2|-
TGTGCCAGCAGCCAAGATAGAGCGGGAGAGGGGCGATACAATGAGCAGTTCTTC
CASSQDRAGEGRYNEQFF
>TRBD1|TRBJ2-5|TRBV13|many
TGTGCCAGCAGCCTGACAGGGCGGGAGACCCAGTACTTC
CASSLTGRETQYF
>-|TRBJ2-3|TRBV29-1|few
TGCAGCGAAACGACAGCCCCAGATACGCAGTATTTT
CSETTAPDTQYF
>-|TRBJ1-3|TRBV20-1|-
TGCAGTGCTAGAGAGGCCCCGGGTTCCACCATATATTTT
CSAREAPGSTIYF
>-|TRBJ2-3|TRBV9|few
TGTGCCAGCAGCCCCATTCAGGGGGGACCAGGGGATACGCAGTATTTT
CASSPIQGGPGDTQYF
>-|TRBJ2-1|TRBV20-1|-
TGCAGTGCTAGAGATACCTCGCACTCATACAATGAGCAGTTCTTC
CSARDTSHSYNEQFF
>-|TRBJ1-3|TRBV5-1|few
TGCGCCAGCAGCTTGACCATCTCTGGAAACACCATATATTTT
CASSLTISGNTIYF
>-|TRBJ2-7|TRBV18|-
TGTGCCAGCTCACCAAATTTAGACAACTACGAGCAGTACTTC
CASSPNLDNYEQYF
>TRBD1|TRBJ1-2|TRBV27|-
TGTGCCAGCAGTCCAGGCGGGACAGCAGCACGGTATGGCTACACCTTC
CASSPGGTAARYGYTF
>-|TRBJ1-1|TRBV2|-
TGTGCCAGCCTTATACGGAATCAGGGGATGAACACTGAAGCTTTCTTT
CASLIRNQGMNTEAFF
>TRBD2|TRBJ2-1|TRBV3-1|-
TGTGCCAGCAGCCAACCTGGACTAGCGGGGGGCGGCAATGAGCAGTTCTTC
CASSQPGLAGGGNEQFF
>-|TRBJ2-4|TRBV12-3/TRBV12-4|many
TGTGCCAGCAGTTCCACCACCGGCGGGAACATTCAGTACTTC
CASSSTTGGNIQYF
>-|TRBJ1-6|TRBV12-3/TRBV12-4|many
TGTGCCAGCAGTTTATTGGGCAGAAATTCACCCCTCCACTTT
CASSLLGRNSPLHF
>TRBD2|TRBJ2-7|TRBV5-1|few
TGCGCCAGCAGCTTGGCTAGCGGGGAGCACTACGAGCAGTACTTC
CASSLASGEHYEQYF
>TRBD2|TRBJ2-5|TRBV20-1|-
TGCAGTGCCGACGGGACTAGGAGGGAGACCCAGTACTTC
CSADGTRRETQYF
>TRBD2|TRBJ2-3|TRBV7-2|few
TGTGCCAGCAGCTCAAGTAGCGGGACAGATACGCAGTATTTT
CASSSSSGTDTQYF
>-|TRBJ2-3|TRBV29-1|many
TGCAGCGTTACATGGGCCCTTTCCACAGATACGCAGTATTTT
CSVTWALSTDTQYF
>TRBD2|TRBJ2-3|TRBV7-9|many
TGTGCCAGCAGCTTAAGTGGGGGGGCAGATACGCAGTATTTT
CASSLSGGADTQYF
>TRBD2|TRBJ2-1|TRBV7-3|-
TGTGCCAGCAGCTTGATCCCTAGCGGGAGGGGGGAGCAGTTCTTC
CASSLIPSGRGEQFF
>-|TRBJ2-1|TRBV24-1|-
TGTGCCACCAGTGATCCCGGTCAGTTTTACAATGAGCAGTTCTTC
CATSDPGQFYNEQFF
>TRBD2|TRBJ2-3|TRBV7-2|-
TGTGCCAGCAGCTTAAGCCGGTTTAGCGGGAGCACAGATACGCAGTATTTT
CASSLSRFSGSTDTQYF
>-|TRBJ2-1|TRBV29-1|many
TGCAGCGTCCTGGGGGGGCCCGGGGCCAATGAGCAGTTCTTC
CSVLGGPGANEQFF
>-|TRBJ1-2|TRBV20-1|many
TGCAGTGCTAGAGATTACGGGAGGCATGGCTACACCTTC
CSARDYGRHGYTF
>-|TRBJ1-1|TRBV3-1|-
TGTGCCAGCACCATGGGCCAGCGGAGCACTGAAGCTTTCTTT
CASTMGQRSTEAFF
>TRBD2|TRBJ2-5|TRBV6-2/TRBV6-3|-
TGTGCCAGCAGTTACTCAGGAGCGGGAGAGGGGACCCAGTACTTC
CASSYSGAGEGTQYF
>-|TRBJ2-5|TRBV20-1|-
TGCAGTGCCCGCTCAGGGTTCGGCGAGACCCAGTACTTC
CSARSGFGETQYF
>-|TRBJ1-2|TRBV6-5|few
TGTGCCAGCAGTCTACACGATCTTACTAACTATGGCTACACCTTC
CASSLHDLTNYGYTF
>TRBD2|TRBJ2-5|TRBV20-1|-
TGCAGTGCTAGCGGGCTAGCGGGAAGCCAAGAGACCCAGTACTTC
CSASGLAGSQETQYF
>-|TRBJ2-1|TRBV20-1|few
TGCAGTGCTAGAGTAGGTGGTTATCGGGACAATGAGCAGTTCTTC
CSARVGGYRDNEQFF
>-|TRBJ2-7|TRBV4-3|-
TGCGCCAGCAGCCAAGATCTACGCTACGAGCAGTACTTC
CASSQDLRYEQYF
>-|TRBJ2-7|TRBV6-1|-
TGTGCCAGCAGTCCCGACAGGAGCTCCTACGAGCAGTACTTC
CASSPDRSSYEQYF
>-|TRBJ1-5|TRBV4-1|-
TGCGCCAGCAGCCAAGAACCCGGGAACCCCAATCAGCCCCAGCATTTT
CASSQEPGNPNQPQHF
>TRBD1|TRBJ2-7|TRBV15|few
TGTGCCACCAGAGGCGATGGGACAGGGGAATGGGAGCAGTACTTC
CATRGDGTGEWEQYF
>TRBD1|TRBJ2-5|TRBV29-1|-
TGCAGCGTTGCCGGGACAGGGAAAGAGGAGACCCAGTACTTC
CSVAGTGKEETQYF
>-|TRBJ2-5|TRBV19|-
TGTGCCAGTTCCCGAGCGGATTGGGAGACCCAGTACTTC
CASSRADWETQYF
>-|TRBJ2-3|TRBV28|-
TGTGCCAGCAGTAGGTCCCTCATTTCAGATACGCAGTATTTT
CASSRSLISDTQYF
>TRBD2|TRBJ2-1|TRBV4-3|many
TGCGCCAGCAGCCAGCGATTTCCGGGACTAGCGGAGTCCTACAATGAGCAGTTCTTC
CASSQRFPGLAESYNEQFF
>TRBD2|TRBJ2-2|TRBV7-2|few
TGTGCCAGCAGCTACGGGGGGGGAGACACCGGGGAGCTGTTTTTT
CASSYGGGDTGELFF
>TRBD1|TRBJ1-1|TRBV11-2|-
TGTGCCAGCAGCCCAGACAGGGGTGGGAGAACTGAAGCTTTCTTT
CASSPDRGGRTEAFF
>-|TRBJ2-7|TRBV20-1|-
TGCAGTGCTAGTTGGGCCCACGAGCAGTACTTC
CSASWAHEQYF
>-|TRBJ1-4|TRBV7-9|-
TGTGCCCTCCAGGGGTCCTCGGAAAAACTGTTTTTT
CALQGSSEKLFF
>TRBD1|TRBJ1-5|TRBV27|few
TGTGCCAGCAGTGCCGGGACAGGGGAGGTGGGTAGCAATCAGCCCCAGCATTTT
CASSAGTGEVGSNQPQHF
>-|TRBJ1-1|TRBV7-2|-
TGTGCCAGCACCAAAACCGGGCGGGGGAACACTGAAGCTTTCTTT
CASTKTGRGNTEAFF
>-|TRBJ2-7|TRBV29-1|few
TGCAGCGTTGAGGTAGATGGGACCTACGAGCAGTACTTC
CSVEVDGTYEQYF
>-|TRBJ1-1|TRBV3-1|-
TGTGCCAGCAGCCAGAAGATCCCCCGAACGGTGTGGGTCACTGAAGCTTTCTTT
CASSQKIPRTVWVTEAFF
>-|TRBJ2-3|TRBV30|few
TGTGCCTGGAGTGTATCAACTAGCACAGATACGCAGTATTTT
CAWSVSTSTDTQYF
>-|TRBJ2-7|TRBV7-9|-
TGTGCCAGCAGCTTAGATGAGGGTCTGAAGCAGTACTTC
CASSLDEGLKQYF
>TRBD2|TRBJ2-1|TRBV5-1|-
TGCGCCAGCAGCTTGGATCTAGCGGGTAGTGAGCAGTTCTTC
CASSLDLAGSEQFF
>-|TRBJ2-2|TRBV20-1|few
TGCAGTGCTAGAGACAAAACGAACACCGGGGAGCTGTTTTTT
CSARDKTNTGELFF
>-|TRBJ2-5|TRBV7-2|few
TGTGCCAGCAGCGATCTAAGGATCCAGCAAGAGACCCAGTACTTC
CASSDLRIQQETQYF
>-|TRBJ2-3|TRBV10-3|many
TGTGCCATCAGTGACGGGGGCCACACGTCGTCGGATACGCAGTATTTT
CAISDGGHTSSDTQYF
>TRBD1|TRBJ2-7|TRBV5-1|few
TGCGCCAGCAGCTTGCCGACAGGGAGCGGCGAGCAGTACTTC
CASSLPTGSGEQYF
>-|TRBJ1-1|TRBV14|once
TGTGCCAGCAGCCAACTGATGGTGGGTAACACTGAAGCTTTCTTT
CASSQLMVGNTEAFF